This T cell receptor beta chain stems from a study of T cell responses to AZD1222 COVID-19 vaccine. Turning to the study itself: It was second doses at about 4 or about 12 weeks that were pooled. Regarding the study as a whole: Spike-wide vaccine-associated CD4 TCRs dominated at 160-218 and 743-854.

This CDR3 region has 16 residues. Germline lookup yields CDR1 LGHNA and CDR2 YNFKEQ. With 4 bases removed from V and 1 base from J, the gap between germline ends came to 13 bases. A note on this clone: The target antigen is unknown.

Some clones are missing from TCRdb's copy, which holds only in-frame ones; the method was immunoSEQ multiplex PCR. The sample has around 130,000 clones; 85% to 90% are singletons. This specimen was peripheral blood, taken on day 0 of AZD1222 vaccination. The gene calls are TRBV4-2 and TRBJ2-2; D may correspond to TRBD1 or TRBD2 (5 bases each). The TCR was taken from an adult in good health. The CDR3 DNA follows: TGTGCCAGCAGCCGGGACCGGGATTTGAACACCGGGGAGCTGTTTTTT. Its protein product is CASSRDRDLNTGELFF.